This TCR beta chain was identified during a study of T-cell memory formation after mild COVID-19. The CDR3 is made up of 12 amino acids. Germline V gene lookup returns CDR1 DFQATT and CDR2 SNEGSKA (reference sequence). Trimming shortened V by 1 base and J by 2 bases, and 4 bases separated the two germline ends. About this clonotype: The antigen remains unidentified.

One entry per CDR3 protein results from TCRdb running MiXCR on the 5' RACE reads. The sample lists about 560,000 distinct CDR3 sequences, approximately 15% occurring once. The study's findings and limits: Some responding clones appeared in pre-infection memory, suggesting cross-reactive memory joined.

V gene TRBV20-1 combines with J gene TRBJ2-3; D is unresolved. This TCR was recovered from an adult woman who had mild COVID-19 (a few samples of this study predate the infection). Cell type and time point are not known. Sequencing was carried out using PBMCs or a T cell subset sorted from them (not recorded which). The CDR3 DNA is TGCAGTGCTAGAGGGGCCACAGATACGCAGTATTTT. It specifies CSARGATDTQYF.